This T cell receptor (beta chain) was documented in a study of blood T cell repertoires in COVID-19 (dated by TCRdb to 2020 to 2021). With regard to the full study: Collaborator samples came from the United States, Italy and Spain and covered acute and convalescent phases of COVID-19. The samples were drawn from two sources: the first 160 participants of the ongoing ImmuneRACE study, and 950 to 1,500 subjects contributed by 6 global collaborators. Where HLA class I and class II types were available, the types were taken from metadata supplied by the sample provider, not from assay-based typing. The prospective study material was composed of cDNA or gDNA derived from T cells, B-cell-depleted T cells, or PBMCs. The repertoires were made available in a free public database intended to serve as a resource for research on the immune response to SARS-CoV-2. Nearly every sample came with metadata listing a de-identified subject ID, COVID-19 status, age in years and sex. The dataset comprised deeply sampled blood TCRbeta repertoires from subjects exposed to, actively infected with, or recovered from COVID-19. Findings and caveats that apply to the study as a whole: How much clinical and demographic metadata was included differed by source and by participant, and the metadata was provided uncurated.

Participants in the prospective study were aged roughly 18 to 100 years, lived in 20 to 30 United States geographic areas, and enrolled through a virtual design. In the prospective study, cohorts were assigned on the basis of participant-reported clinical history obtained from a screening survey and a study questionnaire. For ImmuneRACE Cohort 3, a participant was defined as recovered based on two consecutive negative NP/OP PCR tests, clearance by a healthcare professional, or resolution of symptoms. Each participant in the prospective study had whole blood, serum and a nasopharyngeal or oropharyngeal swab collected by mobile phlebotomists. Over a roughly 2-month period, participants in the prospective study had the option of providing additional blood draws and questionnaires. Before DNA extraction, prospective study blood samples were shipped either frozen or at room temperature. TCRbeta CDR3 regions were amplified from genomic DNA using the immunoSEQ Assay, a bias-controlled multiplex PCR. The source study handled its data this way. Within the assay, amplification of reference gene primers was used to estimate how many nucleated cells each sample contained. Sequence reads were collapsed and filtered to measure the absolute abundance of every unique TCRbeta CDR3 rearrangement. For each sample, productive Simpson clonality was calculated as the square root of Simpson's diversity index over productive rearrangements. TCRdb mirrors the immuneACCESS table, restricted to in-frame sequences. Some clones are absent from its copies; in checked studies, under half trace to an unresolved V gene, and the reason for the others is unknown. V and J calls plus clone size are reproduced from that table; the DNA served to infer D and trimming. In all, the sample holds 200,000 to 250,000 clones, and 75% to 90% of those were seen once. The ten most abundant clones make up approximately 19% of the sample.

Details on this clone: Its antigen is still unknown. Base qualities are not recorded, but no much larger clone differs from it by a single base.

The germline V gene provides CDR1 LGHNA and CDR2 YSLEER. V sheds 6 bases and J sheds 10 bases, leaving 21 bases between their ends. The CDR3 holds 14 amino acids from the cysteine to the phenylalanine. Just the 42-base CDR3 DNA is kept, in frame starting at base 1. The specimen was PBMCs or T cells enriched from blood (not recorded which). Recombination connected TRBV4-3 to TRBJ1-2; no confident D gene assignment can be made. The receptor was isolated from a middle-aged man who had recovered from COVID-19. The DNA is as follows: TGCGCCAGCAGTCCCAATGAGGAGTTCGCTTCCTACACCTTC. This translates into CASSPNEEFASYTF.